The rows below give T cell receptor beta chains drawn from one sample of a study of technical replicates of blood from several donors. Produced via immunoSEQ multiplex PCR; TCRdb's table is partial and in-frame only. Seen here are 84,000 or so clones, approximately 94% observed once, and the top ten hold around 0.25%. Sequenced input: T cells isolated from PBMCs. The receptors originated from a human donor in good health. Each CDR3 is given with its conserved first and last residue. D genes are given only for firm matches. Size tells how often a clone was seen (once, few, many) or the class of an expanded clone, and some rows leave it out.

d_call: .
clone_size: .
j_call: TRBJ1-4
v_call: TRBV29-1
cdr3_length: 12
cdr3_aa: CSGRVEDEKLFF
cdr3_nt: TGCAGCGGGCGGGTCGAGGATGAAAAACTGTTTTTT

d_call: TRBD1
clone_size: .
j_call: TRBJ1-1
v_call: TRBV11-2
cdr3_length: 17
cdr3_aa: CASSLAYRGRRNTEAFF
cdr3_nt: TGTGCCAGCAGCTTGGCCTACAGGGGGCGCCGGAACACTGAAGCTTTCTTT

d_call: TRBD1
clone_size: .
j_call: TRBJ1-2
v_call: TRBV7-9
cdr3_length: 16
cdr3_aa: CASSPPGQGLNYGYTF
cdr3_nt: TGTGCCAGCAGCCCCCCGGGACAGGGCCTTAACTATGGCTACACCTTC

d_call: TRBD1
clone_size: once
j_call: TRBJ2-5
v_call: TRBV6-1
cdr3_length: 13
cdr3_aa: CASTRGRLETQYF
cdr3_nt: TGTGCCAGCACTAGGGGGCGATTGGAGACCCAGTACTTC

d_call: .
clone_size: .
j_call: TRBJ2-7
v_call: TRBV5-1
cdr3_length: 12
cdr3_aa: CASSRGEYEQYF
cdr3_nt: TGCGCCAGCAGTCGGGGAGAGTACGAGCAGTACTTC

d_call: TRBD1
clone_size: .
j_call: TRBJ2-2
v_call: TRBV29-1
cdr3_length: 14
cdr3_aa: CSVVQGVRAGELFF
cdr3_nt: TGCAGCGTGGTTCAGGGGGTTAGGGCCGGGGAGCTGTTTTTT

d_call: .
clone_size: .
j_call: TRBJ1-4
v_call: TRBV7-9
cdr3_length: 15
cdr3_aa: CASSSSGGFGEKLFF
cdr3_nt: TGTGCCAGCAGCTCATCGGGGGGGTTCGGCGAAAAACTGTTTTTT

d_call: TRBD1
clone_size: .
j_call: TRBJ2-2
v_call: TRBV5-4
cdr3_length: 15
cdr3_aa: CASSYDRGGTGELFF
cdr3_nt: TGTGCCAGCAGCTACGACAGGGGAGGAACCGGGGAGCTGTTTTTT

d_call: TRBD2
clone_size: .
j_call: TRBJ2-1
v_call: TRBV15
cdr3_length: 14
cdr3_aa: CATSRDGLGNEQFF
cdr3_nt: TGTGCCACCAGCAGAGATGGACTAGGCAATGAGCAGTTCTTC

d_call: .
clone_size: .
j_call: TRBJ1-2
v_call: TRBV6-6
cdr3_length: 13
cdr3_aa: CASSPGGGRGYTF
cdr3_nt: TGTGCCAGCAGCCCCGGTGGAGGACGGGGCTACACCTTC

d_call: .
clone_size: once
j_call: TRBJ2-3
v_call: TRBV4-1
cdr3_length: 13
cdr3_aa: CASSSREEGTQYF
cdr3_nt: TGCGCCAGCAGCTCACGCGAGGAGGGGACGCAGTATTTT

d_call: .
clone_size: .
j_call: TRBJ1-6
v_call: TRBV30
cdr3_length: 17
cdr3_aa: CAWRGGQATFYNSPLHF
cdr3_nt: TGTGCCTGGAGGGGCGGGCAGGCTACCTTCTATAATTCACCCCTCCACTTT

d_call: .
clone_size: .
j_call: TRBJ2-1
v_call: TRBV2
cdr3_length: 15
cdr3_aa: CASSPLEVSYNEQFF
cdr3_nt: TGTGCCAGCAGTCCTCTAGAGGTATCCTACAATGAGCAGTTCTTC

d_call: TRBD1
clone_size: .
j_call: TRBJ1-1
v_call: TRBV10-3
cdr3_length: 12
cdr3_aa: CAITGGNTEAFF
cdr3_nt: TGTGCCATCACAGGGGGGAACACTGAAGCTTTCTTT

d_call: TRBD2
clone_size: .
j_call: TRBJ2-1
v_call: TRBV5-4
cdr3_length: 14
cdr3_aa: CASNSGSSYNEQFF
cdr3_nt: TGTGCCAGCAATAGCGGGAGCTCCTACAATGAGCAGTTCTTC

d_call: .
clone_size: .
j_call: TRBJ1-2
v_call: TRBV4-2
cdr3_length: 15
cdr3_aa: CASSQDTLHRDGYTF
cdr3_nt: TGTGCCAGCAGCCAAGACACACTTCACAGGGATGGCTACACCTTC

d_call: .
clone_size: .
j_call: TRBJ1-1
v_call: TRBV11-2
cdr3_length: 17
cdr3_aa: CASSLGLTRDMNTEAFF
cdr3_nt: TGTGCCAGCAGCTTAGGACTCACCAGGGACATGAACACTGAAGCTTTCTTT

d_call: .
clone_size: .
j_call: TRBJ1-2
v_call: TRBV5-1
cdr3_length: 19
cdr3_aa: CASSLAHRGESPANYGYTF
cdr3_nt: TGCGCCAGCAGCTTGGCCCACCGGGGGGAATCCCCCGCTAACTATGGCTACACCTTC

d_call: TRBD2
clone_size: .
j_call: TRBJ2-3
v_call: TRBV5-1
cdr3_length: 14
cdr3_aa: CASSLAGSTDTQYF
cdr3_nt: TGCGCCAGCAGCTTAGCGGGAAGCACAGATACGCAGTATTTT

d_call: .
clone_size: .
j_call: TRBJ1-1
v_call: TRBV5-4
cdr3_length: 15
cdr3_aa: CASSLFVRANTEAFF
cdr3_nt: TGTGCCAGCAGCTTGTTTGTCAGGGCAAACACTGAAGCTTTCTTT

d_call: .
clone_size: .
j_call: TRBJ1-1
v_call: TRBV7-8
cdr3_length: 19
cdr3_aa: CASSLSRHPLTGRNTEAFF
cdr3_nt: TGTGCCAGCAGCTTAAGTCGCCACCCCCTTACAGGGAGGAACACTGAAGCTTTCTTT

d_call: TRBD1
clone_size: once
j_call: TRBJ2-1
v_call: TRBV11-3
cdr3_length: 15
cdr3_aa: CASSLPGTVYNEQFF
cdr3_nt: TGTGCCAGCAGCCTTCCAGGGACAGTTTACAATGAGCAGTTCTTC

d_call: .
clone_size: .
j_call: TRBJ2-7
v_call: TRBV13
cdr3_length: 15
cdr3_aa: CASSSSLFLSYEQYF
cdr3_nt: TGTGCCAGCAGCTCAAGCCTTTTCCTCTCCTACGAGCAGTACTTC

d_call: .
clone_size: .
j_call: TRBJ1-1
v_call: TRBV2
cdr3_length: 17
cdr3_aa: CASKSRSEGRGNTEAFF
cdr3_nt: TGTGCCAGCAAATCCCGGTCCGAAGGGAGGGGGAACACTGAAGCTTTCTTT

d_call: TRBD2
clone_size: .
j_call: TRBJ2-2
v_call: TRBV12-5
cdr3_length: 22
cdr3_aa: CASGLVLSGGAGKSEDTGELFF
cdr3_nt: TGTGCTAGTGGTTTGGTACTTAGCGGGGGGGCCGGGAAATCGGAAGACACCGGGGAGCTGTTTTTT

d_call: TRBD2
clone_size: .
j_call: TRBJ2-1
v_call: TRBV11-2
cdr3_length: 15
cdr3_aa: CASSSVRLASNEQFF
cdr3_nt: TGTGCCAGCAGCTCGGTCCGACTAGCCTCCAATGAGCAGTTCTTC

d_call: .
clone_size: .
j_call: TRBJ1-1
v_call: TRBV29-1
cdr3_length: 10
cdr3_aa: CSAPRAEAFF
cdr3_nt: TGCAGCGCGCCCCGGGCTGAAGCTTTCTTT

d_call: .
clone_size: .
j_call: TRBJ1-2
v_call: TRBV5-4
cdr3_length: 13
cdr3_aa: CASSSGGARGYTF
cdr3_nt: TGTGCCAGCAGCTCGGGCGGGGCTCGTGGCTACACCTTC

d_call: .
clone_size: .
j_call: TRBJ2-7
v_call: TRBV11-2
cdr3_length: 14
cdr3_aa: CASSLYDQRDEQYF
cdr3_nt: TGTGCCAGCAGCTTATACGACCAGCGAGACGAGCAGTACTTC

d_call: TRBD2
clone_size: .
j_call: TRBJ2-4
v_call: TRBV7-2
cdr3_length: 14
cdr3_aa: CASSLAASGTIQYF
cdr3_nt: TGTGCCAGCAGCTTAGCGGCTAGCGGGACCATTCAGTACTTC

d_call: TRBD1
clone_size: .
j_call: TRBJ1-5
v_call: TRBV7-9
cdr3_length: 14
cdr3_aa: CASSQGASNQPQHF
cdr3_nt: TGTGCCAGCAGCCAGGGGGCTAGCAATCAGCCCCAGCATTTT

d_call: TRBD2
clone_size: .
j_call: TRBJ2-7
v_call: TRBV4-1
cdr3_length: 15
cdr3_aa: CASSQGLAGGGEQYF
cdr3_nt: TGCGCCAGCAGCCAAGGGCTAGCGGGAGGGGGCGAGCAGTACTTC

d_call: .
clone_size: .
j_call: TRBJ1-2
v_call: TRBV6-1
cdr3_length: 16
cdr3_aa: CASSEQRNRVLSGYTF
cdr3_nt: TGTGCCAGCAGTGAACAGAGAAACAGGGTTTTATCTGGCTACACCTTC

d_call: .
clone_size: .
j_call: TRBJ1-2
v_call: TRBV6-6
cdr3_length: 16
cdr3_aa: CASSYARTAKNYGYTF
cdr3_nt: TGTGCCAGCAGTTACGCTAGGACAGCTAAGAACTATGGCTACACCTTC

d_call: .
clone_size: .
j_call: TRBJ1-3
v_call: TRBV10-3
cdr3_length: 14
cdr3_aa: CAISDSPGGNTIYF
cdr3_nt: TGTGCCATCAGTGATTCTCCCGGTGGAAACACCATATATTTT

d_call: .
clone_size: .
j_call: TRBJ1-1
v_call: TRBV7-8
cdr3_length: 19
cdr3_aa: CASSLVRRADSFMNTEAFF
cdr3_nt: TGTGCCAGCAGCTTAGTACGGCGGGCAGACTCTTTCATGAACACTGAAGCTTTCTTT

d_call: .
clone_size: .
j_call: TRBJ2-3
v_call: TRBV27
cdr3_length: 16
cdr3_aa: CASSLYRRGSTDTQYF
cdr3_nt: TGTGCCAGCAGTTTATACCGTCGGGGGAGCACAGATACGCAGTATTTT

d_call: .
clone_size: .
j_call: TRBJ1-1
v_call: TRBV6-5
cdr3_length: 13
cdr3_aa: CASSPTGDIEAFF
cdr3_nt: TGTGCCAGCAGTCCCACAGGTGATATTGAAGCTTTCTTT

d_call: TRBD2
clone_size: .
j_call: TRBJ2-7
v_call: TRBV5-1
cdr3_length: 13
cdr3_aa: CASRPTSGKEQYF
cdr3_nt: TGCGCCAGCAGACCGACTAGCGGAAAGGAGCAGTACTTC

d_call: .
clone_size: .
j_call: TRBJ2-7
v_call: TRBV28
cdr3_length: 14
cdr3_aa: CASSLLRSPYEQYF
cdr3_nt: TGTGCCAGCAGCCTATTGCGGTCCCCCTACGAGCAGTACTTC

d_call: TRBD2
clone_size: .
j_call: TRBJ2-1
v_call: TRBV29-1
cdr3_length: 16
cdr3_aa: CSVAPSSSAGVNEQFF
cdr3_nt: TGCAGCGTTGCCCCTTCTAGTTCGGCGGGAGTCAATGAGCAGTTCTTC

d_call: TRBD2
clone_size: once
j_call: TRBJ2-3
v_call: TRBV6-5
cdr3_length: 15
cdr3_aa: CASSGTSGGADTQYF
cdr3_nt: TGTGCCAGCAGTGGGACTAGCGGGGGGGCTGATACGCAGTATTTT

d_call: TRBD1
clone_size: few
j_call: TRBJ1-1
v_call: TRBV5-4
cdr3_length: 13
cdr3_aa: CASSLGGTGEAFF
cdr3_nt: TGTGCCAGCAGCTTGGGGGGGACAGGCGAAGCTTTCTTT

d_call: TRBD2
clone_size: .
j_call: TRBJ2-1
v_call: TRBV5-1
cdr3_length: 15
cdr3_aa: CASFRGTSIRDEQFF
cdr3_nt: TGCGCCAGCTTCAGGGGGACTAGCATTCGAGATGAGCAGTTCTTC

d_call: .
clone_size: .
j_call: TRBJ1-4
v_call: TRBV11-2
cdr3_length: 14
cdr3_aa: CASSRLTTNEKLFF
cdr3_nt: TGTGCCAGCAGCCGTTTAACAACTAATGAAAAACTGTTTTTT

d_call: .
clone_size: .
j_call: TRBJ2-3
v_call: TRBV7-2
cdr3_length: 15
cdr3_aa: CASRVGPIRADTQYF
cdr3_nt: TGTGCCAGCAGAGTGGGGCCCATCCGTGCAGATACGCAGTATTTT